The 12 T cell receptor beta chains below come from one sample, sequenced in a study of cytomegalovirus exposure and HLA in healthy donors. A multiplex PCR was run with 60 Vbeta primers and 13 Jbeta primers. Data came from immunoSEQ multiplex PCR; TCRdb stores just in-frame clones and leaves some out. The sample has 200,000 or so clones, 80% to 85% seen once. Specimen: PBMCs. All receptors come from a woman younger than 30 in good health and CMV-seropositive.

This chain joins TRBV29-1 and TRBJ1-3; the D is unclear. V was trimmed by 3 bases and J by 9 bases, leaving 9 bases between them. The CDR3 consists of 11 residues. Germline CDR1 and CDR2: SQVTM and ANQGSEA. CDR3 residues: CSVEAAGTIYF. CDR3 DNA: TGCAGCGTTGAGGCGGCCGGCACCATATATTTT.

The chain links TRBV27 to TRBJ2-2, with D maybe TRBD2 (5 bases). Trimming took off 6 bases at V and 6 bases at J, with 17 bases between the two ends. The CDR3 has 15 residues. The germline V gene encodes CDR1 MNHEY and CDR2 SMNVEV (reference sequence). The CDR3 sequence: CASRGSLVSAGELFF. In nucleotides, the CDR3 is TGTGCCAGCAGGGGAAGTCTAGTTAGCGCCGGGGAGCTGTTTTTT.

This clone has more than one count but fewer than ten. The chain is built from TRBV9 and TRBJ2-3, with a possible D match to TRBD1 (6 bases). With 3 bases removed from V and 5 bases from J, the gap between germline ends came to 13 bases. Germline V gene data show CDR1 as SGDLS and CDR2 as YYNGEE. The CDR3 extends over 14 amino acids. CDR3 amino acids: CASSGASGEDTQYF. The CDR3 nucleotides are TGTGCCAGCAGCGGGGCGTCAGGGGAAGATACGCAGTATTTT. The full variable domain, completed using reference TRBV9 and TRBJ2-3, is DSGVTQTPKHLITATGQRVTLRCSPRSGDLSVYWYQQSLDQGLQFLIQYYNGEERAKGNILERFSAQQFPDLHSELNLSSLELGDSALYFCASSGASGEDTQYFGPGTRLTVL.

The chain carries TRBV5-1 and TRBJ1-5; D is uncertain. Trimming took off 4 bases at V and 0 bases at J, with 11 bases between the two ends. Germline V lookup: CDR1 SGHRS, CDR2 YFSETQ. The CDR3 length is 15 residues. This CDR3 reads CASSQKNPSNQPQHF. In DNA, the CDR3 is TGCGCCAGCAGCCAGAAAAATCCTAGCAATCAGCCCCAGCATTTT.

Comments on this clone: A read error may produce the germline difference seen at one junction end. This chain connects TRBV7-7 to TRBJ2-1; no clear D. CDR1 SSHAT and CDR2 FNYEAQ come from the germline V gene (reference sequence). The CDR3 consists of 12 residues. DNA of the CDR3: TGTGCTAGCAGCCAACGCGGAGATGAGCAGTTCTTC. It codes for CASSQRGDEQFF.

This rearrangement joins TRBV7-9 to TRBJ2-4; 9 nucleotides align to TRBD1. V shed 3 bases, J shed 6 bases, and the junction held 6 bases outside the gene matches. Per the germline V gene, CDR1 is SEHNR and CDR2 is FQNEAQ (reference sequence). This CDR3 contains 15 residues. The CDR3 coding sequence is TGTGCCAGCAGCTTTTCAGACAGGGGGGGAAACATTCAGTACTTC. This sequence encodes CASSFSDRGGNIQYF.

The chain has TRBV7-9 and TRBJ2-1; 10 positions agree with TRBD2. This CDR3 is built from 14 residues. Per germline, CDR1 SEHNR and CDR2 FQNEAQ (reference sequence). The J segment lost 4 bases and the V segment lost 6 bases, leaving 3 bases of the junction unmatched. The CDR3 protein is CASSSGGSYNEQFF. The CDR3 nucleotides are TGTGCCAGCAGTAGCGGGGGGAGTTACAATGAGCAGTTCTTC.

V gene TRBV7-9 combines with J gene TRBJ1-2; a weak D match, TRBD1 (5 bases). Germline V gives CDR1 SEHNR, CDR2 FQNEAQ (reference sequence). Trimming cost V 5 bases and J 3 bases, with 19 bases left between them. This CDR3 region has 16 residues. CDR3 amino acids: CASSDTMGTYDYGYTF. CDR3 in DNA: TGTGCCAGCAGCGATACTATGGGGACTTATGACTATGGCTACACCTTC.

This clone was found once. The chain carries TRBV18 and TRBJ1-2; D perhaps matches TRBD1 (6 bases). Germline-derived CDR1 and CDR2 are KGHSH and LQKENI. The CDR3 contains 14 residues. The germline V and J ends were trimmed by 3 bases and 4 bases, with 12 bases remaining between them. CDR3 loop: CASSPGTSGYGYTF. CDR3 nucleotide sequence: TGTGCCAGCTCACCCGGGACATCGGGCTATGGCTACACCTTC.

The chain is built from TRBV29-1 and TRBJ1-2, with 9 positions matching TRBD1. This CDR3 region has 15 residues. In germline, CDR1 is SQVTM, CDR2 ANQGSEA. J was trimmed by 4 bases and V by 6 bases; bases with no gene match: 12. CDR3 residues: CSVAIRQGGGYGYTF. The CDR3 DNA reads as TGCAGCGTCGCTATCCGACAGGGGGGTGGCTATGGCTACACCTTC.

This clone was recorded a few times. This rearrangement joins TRBV2 to TRBJ1-6, with D uncertain. V was shortened by 3 bases and J by 6 bases, with 12 bases between the two germline ends. Germline CDR1 reads SNHLY; CDR2 reads FYNNEI. This CDR3 is built from 15 residues. CDR3 amino acids: CASSDWAQPNSPLHF. The CDR3 DNA reads TGTGCCAGCAGTGATTGGGCTCAGCCTAATTCACCCCTCCACTTT.

The rearrangement uses TRBV10-2 and TRBJ2-3, with TRBD2 matching 8 bases. Germline CDR1 is WSHSY and CDR2 is SAAADI. CDR3 length: 14 amino acids. V was clipped by 5 bases and J by 1 base; unmatched bases: 2. CDR3 loop: CASSLTSGTDTQYF. The DNA of the CDR3 is TGCGCCAGCAGTTTGACTAGCGGCACAGATACGCAGTATTTT.